The 7 T cell receptor beta chains below were found in one sample sequenced in a study of T-cell memory formation after mild COVID-19 (dated by TCRdb to about 2021). The library relied on 5' RACE. Reads for this sample came from an Illumina NovaSeq 6000. Starting from the raw public reads, TCRdb applied fastp trimming at Q25, assembled clones with MiXCR and retained in-frame beta chains. All rows with the same CDR3 protein become a single entry with the most common DNA and genes. The sample records some 210,000 distinct CDR3 sequences, about 18% of which are singletons. The ten largest clones take up 2% to 3% of the sample. Sequenced: PBMCs or a T cell subset sorted from them (not recorded which). The source of these receptors is an adult woman who had mild COVID-19 (a few samples of this study predate the infection). The sample titles of this study are shuffled in the database, so cell type and time point are left out; the donor was told from shared clones.

This clonotype was recorded many times. This sequence joins TRBV6-5 and TRBJ2-7, with D perhaps TRBD2 (6 bases). V gave up 7 bases and J gave up 5 bases, with 12 bases separating them. The CDR3 sequence is 12 residues long. In germline, CDR1 is MNHEY, CDR2 SVGAGI. The CDR3 DNA follows: TGTGCCAGCAAAGCGGGTGGGGACGAGCAGTACTTC. This translates into CASKAGGDEQYF.

This clonotype was observed a single time. The rearrangement joins TRBV6-6 to TRBJ1-6, with a weak D call TRBD1 (6 bases). Germline loops: CDR1 MNHNY, CDR2 SVGAGI (reference sequence). The length of the CDR3 is 15 residues. Trimming took off 0 bases at V and 7 bases at J, with 10 bases between the two ends. CDR3 nucleotides: TGTGCCAGCAGTTACTCGAGGACAGAGAATTCACCCCTCCACTTT. It encodes CASSYSRTENSPLHF.

This clonotype was seen more than once but under ten times. The rearrangement links TRBV15 to TRBJ2-3; D may be TRBD2 (6 bases). The V end lost 3 bases, the J end lost 2 bases, and 12 bases lay between the germline ends. The V gene's germline CDR1 is LNHNV and CDR2 YYDKDF (reference sequence). There are 15 residues in the CDR3. Here the CDR3 reads CATSRGGGLTDTQYF. CDR3 bases: TGTGCCACCAGCAGGGGTGGGGGACTCACAGATACGCAGTATTTT.

This chain links TRBV18 with TRBJ2-1; D is possibly TRBD1 or TRBD2 (6 bases each). The CDR3 loop spans 15 amino acids. The V gene lost 2 bases and the J gene lost 7 bases, with 15 bases spanning the gap. From germline, CDR1 is KGHSH and CDR2 LQKENI. CDR3 sequence reads: CASSPLPGGGNEQFF. The CDR3, as DNA: TGTGCCAGCTCACCATTGCCCGGAGGGGGGAATGAGCAGTTCTTC.

This clonotype has only a few counts. The chain joins TRBV5-1 to TRBJ1-5; D might be TRBD1 (6 bases). Germline lookup yields CDR1 SGHRS and CDR2 YFSETQ. The V end lost 4 bases, the J end lost 7 bases, and 15 bases lay between the germline ends. The CDR3 length is 14 residues. The chain's CDR3 is CASSLGGAEQPQHF. CDR3 in DNA: TGCGCCAGCAGCCTTGGGGGGGCAGAGCAGCCCCAGCATTTT.

This clonotype was observed a few times. V usage is TRBV9 and J usage is TRBJ2-1, with 13 bases fitting TRBD2. The junction had 8 bases not matched to a gene; V was cut back by 4 bases and J by 7 bases. Per the germline V gene, CDR1 is SGDLS and CDR2 is YYNGEE. The CDR3 loop spans 16 amino acids. CDR3 nucleotides: TGTGCCAGCAGCCCCCGGGGACTAGCGGGAAATAATGAGCAGTTCTTC. This translates into CASSPRGLAGNNEQFF.

V is TRBV6-2 or TRBV6-3 and J is TRBJ2-1; 10 bases are shared with TRBD1. The CDR3 totals 13 residues. Germline CDR1 reads MNHEY; CDR2 reads SVGEGT. Trimming cost V 8 bases and J 10 bases; bases outside gene matches: 8. CDR3 sequence (DNA): TGTGCCAGCGGCCGTACGGGACAGGGGGAGCAGTTCTTC. Translating gives CASGRTGQGEQFF.